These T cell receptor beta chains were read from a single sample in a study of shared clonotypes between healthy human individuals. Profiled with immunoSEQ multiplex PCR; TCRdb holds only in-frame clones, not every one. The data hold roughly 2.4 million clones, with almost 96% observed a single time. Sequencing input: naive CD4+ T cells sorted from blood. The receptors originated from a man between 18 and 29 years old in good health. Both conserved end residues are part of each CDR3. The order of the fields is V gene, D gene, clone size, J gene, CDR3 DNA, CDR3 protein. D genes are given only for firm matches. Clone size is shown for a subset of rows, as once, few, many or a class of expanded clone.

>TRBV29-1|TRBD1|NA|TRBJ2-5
TGCAGCGTTTGCTCCGGGACAGGGGGTGAGGAGACCCAGTACTTC
CSVCSGTGGEETQYF
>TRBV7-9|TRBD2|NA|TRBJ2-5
TGTGCCAGCAGCTTAGCGGGGATTAGCGGGGGGCACGAGACCCAGTACTTC
CASSLAGISGGHETQYF
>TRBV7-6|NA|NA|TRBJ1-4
TGTGCCAGCAGCTTAAATCGGGGCTTTAAGGAAAAACTGTTTTTT
CASSLNRGFKEKLFF
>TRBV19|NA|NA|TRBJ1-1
TGTGCCACCGTCCTCGGTCGTCCTGGGGGGAACACTGAAGCTTTCTTT
CATVLGRPGGNTEAFF
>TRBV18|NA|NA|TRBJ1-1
TGTGCCAGCTCACCACCGTGGGGGGTATACACTGAAGCTTTCTTT
CASSPPWGVYTEAFF
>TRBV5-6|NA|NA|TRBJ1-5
TGTGCCAGCAGCGTGGGAGGGAGCAATCAGCCCCAGCATTTT
CASSVGGSNQPQHF
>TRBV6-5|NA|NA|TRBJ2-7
TGTGCCAGCAGTGGCGGGACCCAGTCCTACGAGCAGTACTTC
CASSGGTQSYEQYF
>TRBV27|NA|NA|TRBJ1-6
TGTGCCAGCAGTTTATCCAGGGTCCTGAATTCACCCCTCCACTTT
CASSLSRVLNSPLHF
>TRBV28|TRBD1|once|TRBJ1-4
TGTGCCAGCAGCCTAGGGGGCGCGGTGGAAAAACTGTTTTTT
CASSLGGAVEKLFF
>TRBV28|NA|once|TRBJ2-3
TGTGCCAGCAGTCCCGGGGCCTCTGGGGGCTGGGGCACAGATACGCAGTATTTT
CASSPGASGGWGTDTQYF
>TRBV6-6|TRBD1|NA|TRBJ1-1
TGTGCCAGCAGTAAAGACAGGGGGTGGAACACTGAAGCTTTCTTT
CASSKDRGWNTEAFF
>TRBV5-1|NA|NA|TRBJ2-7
TGCGCCAGTAACCCGGACGGTTACTACGAGCAGTACTTC
CASNPDGYYEQYF
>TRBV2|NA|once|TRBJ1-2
TGTGCCAGCAGTGAAGCAGCGGGGAACTATGGCTACACCTTC
CASSEAAGNYGYTF
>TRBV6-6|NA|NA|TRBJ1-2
TGTGCCAGCAGAATGGGACTGTCCGATGGCTACACCTTC
CASRMGLSDGYTF